A single sample gave rise to the 24 T cell receptor beta chains below, sequenced in a study of cytomegalovirus exposure and HLA in healthy donors. Sequenced by immunoSEQ multiplex PCR; TCRdb stores in-frame clones only, minus some. The sample lists some 64,000 clones, 97% occurring once. The sample consisted of PBMCs. These receptors were obtained from a woman younger than 35 in good health and CMV-seropositive.

The V gene is TRBV28, the J gene TRBJ1-5; 11 positions agree with TRBD1. The V segment lost 7 bases and the J segment 7 bases; nucleotides outside the gene matches: 6. Germline V lookup: CDR1 MDHEN, CDR2 SYDVKM. The CDR3 contains 14 residues. This chain's CDR3 is CASKPDRGHQPQHF. The CDR3 region has the DNA TGTGCCAGCAAACCGGACAGGGGGCACCAGCCCCAGCATTTT.

The rearrangement joins TRBV5-4 to TRBJ2-1; maybe TRBD2 (7 bases). There are 17 residues in the CDR3. The V and J ends lost 0 bases and 6 bases respectively, with 19 bases between them. The germline gives CDR1 SGHNT, CDR2 YYREEE (reference sequence). The CDR3 sequence: CASSLGRSTGRGNEQFF. The CDR3 region has the DNA TGTGCCAGCAGCTTGGGTCGGTCAACAGGGAGGGGCAATGAGCAGTTCTTC.

The chain uses TRBV5-4 and TRBJ2-7; TRBD1 is a possible D gene (6 bases). Trimming stripped 0 bases from V and 3 bases from J, with 10 bases between. This CDR3 has 14 residues. Germline V gene data show CDR1 as SGHNT and CDR2 as YYREEE (reference sequence). Here the CDR3 DNA reads TGTGCCAGCAGCTTGGGACAGGATAACTACGAGCAGTACTTC. This gives the protein CASSLGQDNYEQYF.

The chain combines TRBV2 with TRBJ2-5; 11 nucleotides align to TRBD2. The CDR3 has 13 residues. Germline V gene data show CDR1 as SNHLY and CDR2 as FYNNEI. V lost 7 bases and J lost 6; bases outside the gene matches: 4. This CDR3 is CASIAGGPKTQYF. The CDR3 DNA sequence: TGTGCCAGCATAGCGGGAGGGCCCAAGACCCAGTACTTC.

CDR3 sequence: CASSERREGLWDTQYF. CDR3 coding DNA: TGCGCCAGCAGTGAGAGGCGGGAGGGGTTGTGGGATACGCAGTATTTT. V usage is TRBV10-2 and J usage is TRBJ2-3; 9 bases are a match to TRBD2. The germline V gene has CDR1 WSHSY and CDR2 SAAADI. After removal of 2 bases from V and 6 bases from J, the junction contained 9 bases not matched to a gene. This CDR3 region has 16 residues.

J is TRBJ2-7 and V is TRBV28; 7 positions match TRBD1. Per the germline V gene, CDR1 is MDHEN and CDR2 is SYDVKM. V trimming: 6 bases; J trimming: 3 bases; junction bases outside the gene matches: 5. This CDR3 region has 13 residues. CDR3 bases: TGTGCCAGCAGCCGAGGACAGGTCTACGAGCAGTACTTC. This sequence encodes CASSRGQVYEQYF.

The chain uses TRBV27 and TRBJ2-7, with D possibly matching TRBD1 (5 bases). CDR3 size: 15 residues. Germline V gives CDR1 MNHEY, CDR2 SMNVEV (reference sequence). V was cut by 4 bases and J by 0 bases, with 13 bases left in between. The CDR3 DNA follows: TGTGCCAGCAGTTGGTACAGGAGTTCCTCCTACGAGCAGTACTTC. It codes for CASSWYRSSSYEQYF.

V is TRBV28 and J is TRBJ2-6, with D possibly being TRBD1 (5 bases). The CDR3 contains 20 residues. V gave up 2 bases and J gave up 4 bases, with 24 bases separating them. CDR1 is MDHEN and CDR2 is SYDVKM in the germline V gene. The CDR3 DNA reads as TGTGCCAGCAGTTTACCCTCCAGACAAGGGGAAACCTTAGGGGCCAACGTCCTGACTTTC. This translates into CASSLPSRQGETLGANVLTF.

The chain recombines TRBV5-1 with TRBJ2-1; TRBD1 agrees at 9 bases. The V segment lost 4 bases and the J segment 6 bases; nucleotides outside the gene matches: 8. CDR1 and CDR2 (germline): SGHRS, YFSETQ. This CDR3 is built from 15 residues. For the CDR3, the DNA is TGCGCCAGCAGCCTGACAGGGGGAGTAGTCAATGAGCAGTTCTTC. Protein product: CASSLTGGVVNEQFF.

The rearrangement joins TRBV2 to TRBJ2-5, with 9 positions matching TRBD1. In germline, CDR1 is SNHLY, CDR2 FYNNEI. This CDR3 comprises 14 residues. V dropped 4 bases and J dropped 5; count of bases not matched to a gene: 5. The CDR3: CASSADRGGETQYF. The CDR3 DNA is TGTGCCAGCAGTGCGGACAGGGGAGGGGAGACCCAGTACTTC.

The chain couples TRBV9 to TRBJ2-1; TRBD2 is a possible D gene (5 bases). The CDR3 loop spans 14 amino acids. V was trimmed by 4 bases and J by 10 bases, leaving 18 bases between them. Germline V lookup: CDR1 SGDLS, CDR2 YYNGEE. In nucleotides, the CDR3 is TGTGCCAGCAGCCCAGAGGGCCATGATCGGGAGCAGTTCTTC. Its protein is CASSPEGHDREQFF.

Turning to this clone: Other nucleotide sequences from this sample produce the same CDR3. In DNA form, the CDR3 reads TGTGCCAGCAGCTTGATCAGCGGGACAGATACGCAGTATTTT. Translation gives CASSLISGTDTQYF. The V and J genes are TRBV5-4 and TRBJ2-3; D possibly corresponds to TRBD2 (6 bases). The CDR3 totals 14 residues. The V and J ends lost 1 base and 3 bases respectively, with 9 bases between them. Germline assignment: CDR1 SGHNT and CDR2 YYREEE (reference sequence).

The chain couples TRBV18 to TRBJ1-2, with D unresolved. This CDR3 has 14 amino acids. Trimming took off 3 bases at V and 4 bases at J, with 12 bases between the two ends. The germline V gene encodes CDR1 KGHSH and CDR2 LQKENI. CDR3: CASSPLMEGYGYTF. The CDR3, as DNA: TGTGCCAGCTCACCCCTTATGGAGGGCTATGGCTACACCTTC.

The genes are TRBV7-8 and TRBJ2-1; 8 bases fit TRBD2. CDR1 and CDR2 from the germline V gene are SGHVS and FQNEAQ. The length of the CDR3 is 17 residues. J was trimmed by 5 bases and V by 0 bases; bases with no gene match: 9. The DNA for the CDR3 is TGTGCCAGCAGCTTAGCTCCTAGCGGGCAACTGGACAATGAGCAGTTCTTC. It encodes CASSLAPSGQLDNEQFF.

The chain has TRBV19 and TRBJ1-5, with 9 bases matching TRBD1. This CDR3 has 16 amino acids. J gave up 0 bases and V 6 bases, and 6 bases lay outside the gene matches. CDR1 is LNHDA and CDR2 is SQIVND in the germline V gene (reference sequence). Here the CDR3 DNA reads TGTGCCAGTAGGCCACAGGGGGCTAATAGCAATCAGCCCCAGCATTTT. It is translated as CASRPQGANSNQPQHF. Using reference TRBV19 and TRBJ1-5 for the parts outside the CDR3, the full variable domain is DGGITQSPKYLFRKEGQNVTLSCEQNLNHDAMYWYRQDPGQGLRLIYYSQIVNDFQKGDIAEGYSVSREKKESFPLTVTSAQKNPTAFYLCASRPQGANSNQPQHFGDGTRLSIL.

The V and J genes are TRBV6-1 and TRBJ2-3, with 7 positions matching TRBD2. J gave up 6 bases and V 8 bases, and 8 bases lay outside the gene matches. The CDR3 consists of 13 residues. Germline loops: CDR1 MNHNS, CDR2 SASEGT. The CDR3 DNA reads as TGTGCCAGCCGGACTAGTTCTAGGGATACGCAGTATTTT. Translating it yields CASRTSSRDTQYF.

The V call is TRBV5-1, the J call TRBJ1-1; the match to TRBD1 covers 7 bases. This CDR3 region has 15 residues. From germline, CDR1 is SGHRS and CDR2 YFSETQ. The J segment lost 1 base and the V segment lost 3 bases, leaving 6 bases of the junction unmatched. The CDR3, as DNA: TGCGCCAGCAGCTCCTACAGGGGCGAGAACACTGAAGCTTTCTTT. This encodes CASSSYRGENTEAFF.

V and J are TRBV11-3 and TRBJ2-1; TRBD2 aligns across 7 bases. CDR3 length equals 17 residues. Per the germline V gene, CDR1 is SGHNT and CDR2 is YENEEA. Trimming cost V 1 base and J 1 base; bases outside gene matches: 7. Here the CDR3 reads CASSLVFRGESYNEQFF. The CDR3 nucleotides read TGTGCCAGCAGCTTAGTGTTCCGGGGGGAATCCTACAATGAGCAGTTCTTC.

This chain connects TRBV27 to TRBJ2-3, with D unresolved. Germline-derived CDR1 and CDR2 are MNHEY and SMNVEV (reference sequence). The CDR3 length is 14 residues. Trimming stripped 6 bases from V and 2 bases from J, with 12 bases between. The CDR3 bases are TGTGCCAGCAGATTCACGGAGATCACAGATACGCAGTATTTT. Protein: CASRFTEITDTQYF.

The gene calls are TRBV30 and TRBJ2-3, with TRBD1 identical over 9 bases. Germline V gene data show CDR1 as GTSNPN and CDR2 as SVGIG (reference sequence). The CDR3 has 16 amino acids. Trimming cost V 2 bases and J 6 bases; bases outside gene matches: 12. The CDR3, as DNA: TGTGCCTGGAGTTCTTACCCCGGGACAGGGCCTGATACGCAGTATTTT. Amino acids: CAWSSYPGTGPDTQYF.

The rearrangement joins TRBV6-5 to TRBJ2-7; TRBD1 aligns across 7 bases. V was pared by 7 bases and J by 2 bases, with 8 bases of the junction left unmatched. Germline V gene sequence: CDR1 MNHEY, CDR2 SVGAGI. This CDR3 is built from 14 residues. This CDR3 reads CASTNPGGAYEQYF. In nucleotides, the CDR3 is TGTGCCAGCACCAATCCAGGGGGTGCCTACGAGCAGTACTTC.

This clone came up once. The genes are TRBV5-4 and TRBJ1-5; D possibly corresponds to TRBD1 (5 bases). Trimming removed 4 bases at V and 3 bases at J, with 17 bases between. CDR3 length equals 16 residues. Germline CDR1 and CDR2: SGHNT and YYREEE (reference sequence). In DNA, the CDR3 is TGTGCCAGCAGCGCCAAAGGGGATGGGGACAATCAGCCCCAGCATTTT. Residues: CASSAKGDGDNQPQHF. The full variable domain, with the rest looked up from reference TRBV5-4 and TRBJ1-5, is ETGVTQSPTHLIKTRGQQVTLRCSSQSGHNTVSWYQQALGQGPQFIFQYYREEENGRGNFPPRFSGLQFPNYSSELNVNALELDDSALYLCASSAKGDGDNQPQHFGDGTRLSIL.

The rearrangement uses TRBV28 and TRBJ2-5; 7 bases line up with TRBD1. CDR1 is MDHEN, CDR2 SYDVKM, per germline. The CDR3 sequence is 13 residues long. With 3 bases clipped from V and 4 bases from J, the junction kept 2 bases outside the gene matches. CDR3 in DNA: TGTGCCAGCAGTTTGACAGGGATAGAGACCCAGTACTTC. Protein sequence: CASSLTGIETQYF. Complete variable domain (other parts from reference TRBV28 and TRBJ2-5): DVKVTQSSRYLVKRTGEKVFLECVQDMDHENMFWYRQDPGLGLRLIYFSYDVKMKEKGDIPEGYSVSREKKERFSLILESASTNQTSMYLCASSLTGIETQYFGPGTRLLVL.

The CDR3 nucleotides are TGTGCCAGCAGTTACGGACTGGAAGTGTATTTT. Its translation is CASSYGLEVYF. The rearrangement uses TRBV27 and TRBJ2-3; weak D call: TRBD2 (5 bases). Germline V gene data show CDR1 as MNHEY and CDR2 as SMNVEV (reference sequence). The CDR3 spans 11 residues. V was shortened by 4 bases and J by 14 bases, with 13 bases between the two germline ends.